These 29 T cell receptor beta chains were all obtained from the same sample, sequenced in a study of cytomegalovirus exposure and HLA in healthy donors. The PCR ran on 60 Vbeta and 13 Jbeta primers. Measured with immunoSEQ multiplex PCR; TCRdb has only the in-frame clones, and not every one. The repertoire has 150,000 to 200,000 clones, 76% of them found once; the top ten carry over 3%. The sample taken for sequencing was PBMCs. These receptors all stem from a male donor in good health and CMV-seronegative.

The chain carries TRBV30 and TRBJ1-2; TRBD1 might be the D (5 bases). This CDR3 is 12 amino acids long. Trimming pared 5 bases from V and 0 bases from J, leaving 7 bases between. Per germline, CDR1 GTSNPN and CDR2 SVGIG (reference sequence). CDR3 loop: CAWDRSNYGYTF. The CDR3 DNA reads as TGTGCCTGGGACAGATCTAACTATGGCTACACCTTC.

This clone has just a few counts. J is TRBJ1-5 and V is TRBV4-1, with a weak D call TRBD1 (6 bases). Germline values: CDR1 MGHRA, CDR2 YSYEKL. V was cut by 4 bases and J by 1 base, with 17 bases left in between. CDR3 length equals 17 residues. The CDR3 reads CASSPIQGSVSNQPQHF. The CDR3 DNA reads as TGCGCCAGCAGCCCAATACAGGGTTCCGTCAGCAATCAGCCCCAGCATTTT.

The chain is built from TRBV2 and TRBJ1-6; a weak D match, TRBD1 (5 bases). The CDR3 totals 16 residues. V was trimmed by 3 bases and J by 3 bases, leaving 12 bases between them. Germline V gene lookup returns CDR1 SNHLY and CDR2 FYNNEI. CDR3: CASSESTVIYNSPLHF. The DNA for the CDR3 is TGTGCCAGCAGTGAGTCGACAGTGATCTATAATTCACCCCTCCACTTT.

J is TRBJ2-3 and V is TRBV7-6; 14 bases agree with TRBD2. V shed 5 bases and J 1 base; nucleotides not matched to a gene: 5. CDR1 is SGHVS and CDR2 is FNYEAQ in the germline V gene. CDR3 length: 17 residues. CDR3 loop: CASSLGTSGGRTDTQYF. DNA of the CDR3: TGTGCCAGCAGCCTCGGGACTAGCGGGGGCCGCACAGATACGCAGTATTTT.

V is TRBV9 and J is TRBJ2-3; 8 bases align to TRBD1. CDR3 length: 16 residues. The germline CDR1 and CDR2 sequences are SGDLS and YYNGEE. V lost 2 bases and J lost 6; bases outside the gene matches: 11. In nucleotides, the CDR3 is TGTGCCAGCAGCGTGACAGGGGCCACGGGAGTGGATACGCAGTATTTT. As protein: CASSVTGATGVDTQYF. The entire variable domain, with the rest obtained from reference TRBV9 and TRBJ2-3, is as follows: DSGVTQTPKHLITATGQRVTLRCSPRSGDLSVYWYQQSLDQGLQFLIQYYNGEERAKGNILERFSAQQFPDLHSELNLSSLELGDSALYFCASSVTGATGVDTQYFGPGTRLTVL.

The chain recombines TRBV5-1 with TRBJ2-1; no clear D gene. CDR1 and CDR2 from the germline V gene are SGHRS and YFSETQ. The germline V and J ends were trimmed by 0 bases and 5 bases, with 3 bases remaining between them. The CDR3 is 12 amino acids. The CDR3 region is CASSLADNEQFF. In DNA, the CDR3 is TGCGCCAGCAGCTTGGCTGACAATGAGCAGTTCTTC.

This chain connects TRBV7-6 to TRBJ2-4; 7 bases align to TRBD2. Germline CDR1 is SGHVS and CDR2 is FNYEAQ. The CDR3 is 17 amino acids. V lost 0 bases and J lost 1; bases outside the gene matches: 6. The CDR3: CASSLAPSGGAKNIQYF. For the CDR3, the DNA is TGTGCCAGCAGCTTAGCGCCTAGCGGCGGGGCCAAAAACATTCAGTACTTC.

The J gene is TRBJ2-7, the V gene TRBV7-2; D perhaps matches TRBD1 (6 bases). The CDR3 consists of 17 residues. Germline CDR1 reads SGHTA; CDR2 reads FQGNSA. The V end lost 2 bases, the J end lost 0 bases, and 17 bases lay between the germline ends. For the CDR3, the DNA is TGTGCCAGCAGCTTATATCCGCCGAGGGGGAGCTCCTACGAGCAGTACTTC. It encodes CASSLYPPRGSSYEQYF.

The chain links TRBV7-2 to TRBJ2-2, with TRBD1 as a possible D gene (5 bases). CDR1 and CDR2 from the germline V gene are SGHTA and FQGNSA. Trimming left V 2 bases short and J 1 base short, with 11 bases between. The CDR3 has 16 residues. CDR3 nucleotide sequence: TGTGCCAGCAGCTTATGGCAGGGCGGGAACACCGGGGAGCTGTTTTTT. This codes for CASSLWQGGNTGELFF.

This rearrangement joins TRBV11-2 to TRBJ1-3, with 7 bases matching TRBD1. The germline V gene has CDR1 SGHAT and CDR2 FQNNGV. This CDR3 is 14 amino acids long. Germline trimming cut 6 bases from V and 0 bases from J; bases unmatched to any gene: 2. The DNA for the CDR3 is TGTGCCAGCAGTACAGGGGCCTCTGGAAACACCATATATTTT. Encoded protein: CASSTGASGNTIYF. Filled out from reference TRBV11-2 and TRBJ1-3, the complete variable domain reads EAGVAQSPRYKIIEKRQSVAFWCNPISGHATLYWYQQILGQGPKLLIQFQNNGVVDDSQLPKDRFSAERLKGVDSTLKIQPAKLEDSAVYLCASSTGASGNTIYFGEGSWLTVV.

V and J are TRBV4-1 and TRBJ1-4, with D maybe TRBD1 (5 bases). This CDR3 has 15 residues. CDR1 MGHRA and CDR2 YSYEKL come from the germline V gene. Trimming removed 4 bases at V and 0 bases at J, with 9 bases between. The CDR3 coding sequence is TGCGCCAGCAGCCGGCCGACAGCAACTAATGAAAAACTGTTTTTT. Translation gives CASSRPTATNEKLFF.

The genes are TRBV7-2 and TRBJ2-5; D gene uncertain. Germline V gene data show CDR1 as SGHTA and CDR2 as FQGNSA. This CDR3 region has 15 residues. Between the trimmed V and J ends, which lost 1 base and 8 bases, there was a span of 17 bases. This CDR3 is CASSLGQRGLHTQYF. In nucleotides, the CDR3 is TGTGCCAGCAGCTTAGGTCAAAGAGGCTTACACACCCAGTACTTC.

The J gene is TRBJ1-1, the V gene TRBV5-5; D might be TRBD1 (6 bases). Per the germline V gene, CDR1 is SGHKS and CDR2 is YYEKEE (reference sequence). The CDR3 runs to 16 residues. The V and J ends lost 0 bases and 4 bases respectively, with 16 bases between them. CDR3 loop: CASSLGRRGAGTEAFF. The CDR3 DNA follows: TGTGCCAGCAGCTTGGGAAGGCGGGGGGCAGGCACTGAAGCTTTCTTT.

This chain links TRBV5-1 with TRBJ2-2; D remains ambiguous. The ends were cut back, 0 bases at V and 3 bases at J, with 9 bases in the middle. The CDR3 totals 15 residues. Looked up from germline, CDR1 is SGHRS and CDR2 is YFSETQ. Here the CDR3 DNA reads TGCGCCAGCAGCTTGGACAGCCCGTACACCGGGGAGCTGTTTTTT. Its translation: CASSLDSPYTGELFF.

This clone occurred a few times. The gene calls are TRBV28 and TRBJ2-7; 7 bases align to TRBD2. V was clipped by 1 base and J by 4 bases; unmatched bases: 10. The CDR3 is 16 amino acids. CDR1 is MDHEN and CDR2 is SYDVKM in the germline V gene. In DNA, the CDR3 is TGTGCCAGCAGTTTATCCAGCGGGGTGAAAATTTACGAGCAGTACTTC. This codes for CASSLSSGVKIYEQYF.

J is TRBJ2-1 and V is TRBV2; 10 nucleotides match TRBD1. Germline V lookup: CDR1 SNHLY, CDR2 FYNNEI. With 6 bases clipped from V and 6 bases from J, the junction kept 5 bases outside the gene matches. CDR3 length equals 14 residues. The CDR3 protein is CASRTGTGVNEQFF. The DNA of the CDR3 is TGTGCCAGCAGGACCGGGACAGGGGTCAATGAGCAGTTCTTC.

This clone was observed a few times. The chain carries TRBV18 and TRBJ2-1; no clear D gene. The CDR3 totals 11 residues. V lost 6 bases to trimming and J lost 5 bases, with 5 bases between them. Germline CDR1 and CDR2: KGHSH and LQKENI. The CDR3 loop reads CASSVNNEQFF. DNA of the CDR3: TGTGCCAGCTCCGTAAACAATGAGCAGTTCTTC.

The chain recombines TRBV19 with TRBJ1-1, with 8 bases that match TRBD1. The CDR3 length is 15 residues. V gave up 6 bases and J gave up 3 bases; unmatched junction bases: 9. Germline assignment: CDR1 LNHDA and CDR2 SQIVND (reference sequence). The CDR3 reads CASRDRGRGDTEAFF. The DNA of the CDR3 is TGTGCCAGTAGAGACAGGGGAAGAGGGGACACTGAAGCTTTCTTT.

This chain links TRBV9 with TRBJ2-7; a possible D gene is TRBD1 (5 bases). Trimming took off 4 bases at V and 5 bases at J, with 22 bases between the two ends. This CDR3 has 16 residues. CDR1 and CDR2 from the germline V gene are SGDLS and YYNGEE. The CDR3 DNA reads as TGTGCCAGCAGCCCGCTCCCCGTTGGGCAGGGCAACGAGCAGTACTTC. This encodes CASSPLPVGQGNEQYF.

This chain uses TRBV5-4 with TRBJ2-3; TRBD2 agrees at 7 bases. The CDR3 is made up of 16 amino acids. Germline-derived CDR1 and CDR2 are SGHNT and YYREEE (reference sequence). The junction had 13 bases not matched to a gene; V was cut back by 6 bases and J by 3 bases. CDR3 loop: CASMEGGPRLTDTQYF. Here the CDR3 DNA reads TGTGCCAGCATGGAGGGAGGGCCCAGGCTAACAGATACGCAGTATTTT.

The J gene is TRBJ2-2, the V gene TRBV11-3, with 9 bases that match TRBD2. V gave up 5 bases and J gave up 4 bases; unmatched junction bases: 14. This CDR3 has 18 amino acids. CDR1 and CDR2 from the germline V gene are SGHNT and YENEEA. CDR3 amino acids: CASSQKGTSRHATGELFF. Written as DNA, the CDR3 is TGTGCCAGCAGCCAGAAAGGGACTAGCCGACACGCCACCGGGGAGCTGTTTTTT.

V is TRBV18 and J is TRBJ1-1; 8 bases match TRBD1. V lost 2 bases, J lost 4 bases, and 9 bases stayed unmatched. Germline V lookup: CDR1 KGHSH, CDR2 LQKENI. This CDR3 has 16 residues. The CDR3 DNA reads TGTGCCAGCTCACCAATTGAGAGGACAGGGAGCACTGAAGCTTTCTTT. Protein sequence: CASSPIERTGSTEAFF.

The chain uses TRBV2 and TRBJ1-4; 9 nucleotides agree with TRBD1. Looked up from germline, CDR1 is SNHLY and CDR2 is FYNNEI. CDR3 length: 16 residues. J was trimmed by 1 base and V by 7 bases; bases with no gene match: 7. The CDR3: CASTGQGTKTNEKLFF. Written as DNA, the CDR3 is TGTGCCAGCACCGGACAGGGGACAAAAACTAATGAAAAACTGTTTTTT. Combining the CDR3 with reference TRBV2 and TRBJ1-4 gives the whole variable domain EPEVTQTPSHQVTQMGQEVILRCVPISNHLYFYWYRQILGQKVEFLVSFYNNEISEKSEIFDDQFSVERPDGSNFTLKIRSTKLEDSAMYFCASTGQGTKTNEKLFFGSGTQLSVL.

The gene calls are TRBV28 and TRBJ2-2; D may be TRBD2 (6 bases). CDR1 and CDR2 from the germline V gene are MDHEN and SYDVKM. V was shortened by 7 bases and J by 5 bases, with 14 bases between the two germline ends. The CDR3 is made up of 14 amino acids. The CDR3 loop is CASTSGGTTGELFF. In nucleotides, the CDR3 is TGTGCCAGCACCTCCGGGGGAACGACCGGGGAGCTGTTTTTT.

The chain combines TRBV7-6 with TRBJ2-7; 10 bases line up with TRBD1. Germline values: CDR1 SGHVS, CDR2 FNYEAQ. CDR3 length equals 16 residues. Trimming cost V 6 bases and J 2 bases; bases outside gene matches: 10. DNA for the CDR3: TGTGCCAGCAGTCCCGGACAGGGGGTACAACCCTACGAGCAGTACTTC. It is translated as CASSPGQGVQPYEQYF.

The V gene is TRBV9, the J gene TRBJ2-6; D may be TRBD1 (6 bases). Trimming cost V 3 bases and J 0 bases, with 16 bases left between them. The V gene's germline CDR1 is SGDLS and CDR2 YYNGEE. This CDR3 comprises 18 residues. CDR3 nucleotides: TGTGCCAGCAGCGCTTCTACAGGGATGCTCTCTGGGGCCAACGTCCTGACTTTC. Encoded protein: CASSASTGMLSGANVLTF.

The chain recombines TRBV27 with TRBJ1-3; no clear D. CDR3 length: 14 residues. The germline V gene has CDR1 MNHEY and CDR2 SMNVEV (reference sequence). The ends were cut back, 6 bases at V and 0 bases at J, with 9 bases in the middle. CDR3 amino acids: CASSRTSSGNTIYF. CDR3 DNA: TGTGCCAGCAGCCGCACTAGCTCTGGAAACACCATATATTTT.

The chain joins TRBV7-9 to TRBJ1-2, with 9 bases matching TRBD1. V was pared by 5 bases and J by 8 bases, with 9 bases of the junction left unmatched. The CDR3 length is 14 residues. Germline CDR1 is SEHNR and CDR2 is FQNEAQ (reference sequence). The CDR3 sequence is CASSPPGQGQGYTF. CDR3 DNA: TGTGCCAGCAGCCCGCCGGGACAGGGACAAGGCTACACCTTC.

DNA of the CDR3: TGTGCCAGCTCACTGGGGTCGACAGGGACCTACGAGCAGTACTTC. Its protein is CASSLGSTGTYEQYF. The chain links TRBV18 to TRBJ2-7; 7 bases line up with TRBD1. Germline CDR1 and CDR2: KGHSH and LQKENI. Germline trimming cut 4 bases from V and 2 bases from J; bases unmatched to any gene: 8. The CDR3 has 15 residues.